This TCR beta chain originates from a study of shared clonotypes between healthy human individuals. Study results and limitations: Across subsets, estimated richness was generally greater for naive than for memory populations.

Produced via immunoSEQ multiplex PCR; TCRdb's table is partial and in-frame only. The sample carries about 2.2 million clones, roughly 91% recorded once. CDR1 and CDR2 (germline): SGDLS, YYNGEE. Deletions cut 4 bases from V and 0 bases from J, with 14 bases between. The CDR3 is 16 residues long. On this clone: Its specificity is not known.

Naive CD8 populations comprised CD45RO-negative cells positively selected for CCR7, excluding terminally differentiated effector memory CD45RA+ cells. The V and J genes are TRBV9 and TRBJ2-1; the D gene is possibly TRBD2 (7 bases). The sample comprised naive CD8+ T cells from PBMCs. The clonotype was recovered from a man younger than 35 in good health. Some clones in this sample may be carry-over from other donors' samples. CDR3 in amino acids: CASSPGGRASYNEQFF. Written as DNA, the CDR3 is TGTGCCAGCAGCCCCGGGGGGCGCGCCTCCTACAATGAGCAGTTCTTC.